The 17 T cell receptor beta chains in this list originate from one sample, sequenced in a study of cytomegalovirus exposure and HLA in healthy donors. Use of 60 Vbeta and 13 Jbeta primers characterized the PCR. Data came from immunoSEQ multiplex PCR; TCRdb stores just in-frame clones and leaves some out. The table has some 180,000 clones, roughly 79% seen once. Sequencing used PBMCs. These TCRs come from a young man in good health and CMV-seronegative.

This clone was detected a few times. The chain links TRBV15 to TRBJ2-1; 7 bases match TRBD1. This CDR3 is 16 amino acids long. After removal of 2 bases from V and 0 bases from J, the junction contained 4 bases not matched to a gene. Germline CDR1 and CDR2: LNHNV and YYDKDF (reference sequence). The CDR3 DNA is TGTGCCACCAGCAGACCGGGACAGAGCTCCTACAATGAGCAGTTCTTC. Protein sequence: CATSRPGQSSYNEQFF.

This clone was detected only once. V usage is TRBV4-1 and J usage is TRBJ1-1, with 9 nucleotides matching TRBD1. With V trimmed by 3 bases and J by 5 bases, 7 bases remained unmatched. The germline gives CDR1 MGHRA, CDR2 YSYEKL. The CDR3 is made up of 15 amino acids. CDR3 sequence reads: CASSQGDRVGTEAFF. The CDR3 DNA follows: TGCGCCAGCAGCCAGGGGGACAGGGTGGGGACTGAAGCTTTCTTT.

V gene TRBV10-3 combines with J gene TRBJ2-7; D is perhaps TRBD1 (6 bases). Germline CDR1 is ENHRY and CDR2 is SYGVKD. The germline V and J ends were trimmed by 4 bases and 0 bases, with 16 bases remaining between them. This CDR3 contains 16 residues. This CDR3 is CAISGQAELLSYEQYF. The CDR3 bases are TGTGCCATCAGTGGACAGGCGGAACTCCTCTCCTACGAGCAGTACTTC.

This clone was detected a few times. This sequence joins TRBV5-1 and TRBJ2-5, with D possibly being TRBD1 (5 bases). Trimming took 1 base from V and 3 from J, leaving 10 bases between them. Germline assignment: CDR1 SGHRS and CDR2 YFSETQ. The CDR3 length is 14 residues. The CDR3: CASSLKQAEETQYF. CDR3 in DNA: TGCGCCAGCAGCTTGAAACAGGCCGAAGAGACCCAGTACTTC. Supplemented by reference TRBV5-1 and TRBJ2-5, the full variable domain reads KAGVTQTPRYLIKTRGQQVTLSCSPISGHRSVSWYQQTPGQGLQFLFEYFSETQRNKGNFPGRFSGRQFSNSRSEMNVSTLELGDSALYLCASSLKQAEETQYFGPGTRLLVL.

This clone was counted a few times. The chain's CDR3 is CASRRAAGTEAFF. The DNA of the CDR3 is TGTGCCAGCAGGAGGGCGGCGGGGACTGAAGCTTTCTTT. The V call is TRBV7-2, the J call TRBJ1-1; no clear D gene. Germline assignment: CDR1 SGHTA and CDR2 FQGNSA. The CDR3 runs 13 residues. Trimming removed 6 bases at V and 5 bases at J, with 13 bases between.

This chain links TRBV28 with TRBJ2-7, with 8 bases fitting TRBD2. The CDR3 sequence is 15 residues long. Unmatched junction bases numbered 9, after V lost 5 bases and J lost 3 bases. Germline-derived CDR1 and CDR2 are MDHEN and SYDVKM. As DNA, the CDR3 is TGTGCCAGCAGTATCGGACTAGCCGCCTTCTACGAGCAGTACTTC. It is translated as CASSIGLAAFYEQYF.

The chain employs TRBV7-9 and TRBJ1-2; D remains ambiguous. Germline-derived CDR1 and CDR2 are SEHNR and FQNEAQ (reference sequence). Deletions cut 5 bases from V and 3 bases from J, with 13 bases between. The CDR3 length is 14 residues. The CDR3 reads CASSTTDGDYGYTF. The CDR3 DNA follows: TGTGCCAGCAGCACCACCGACGGGGACTATGGCTACACCTTC.

This clone was detected a few times. This chain connects TRBV30 to TRBJ1-2; maybe TRBD1 (6 bases). The CDR3 extends over 13 amino acids. Looked up from germline, CDR1 is GTSNPN and CDR2 is SVGIG (reference sequence). V was trimmed by 0 bases and J by 4 bases, leaving 9 bases between them. DNA of the CDR3: TGTGCCTGGAGTGTAAGGGGGATCTATGGCTACACCTTC. It is translated as CAWSVRGIYGYTF.

This clone showed up just a few times. This rearrangement joins TRBV6-1 to TRBJ2-3; D might be TRBD1 (6 bases). The V end was cut by 2 bases, the J end by 3 bases, with 12 bases between. Looked up from germline, CDR1 is MNHNS and CDR2 is SASEGT. This CDR3 spans 15 amino acids. The CDR3 DNA is TGTGCCAGCAGTGAAATGAGGGGGATAACAGATACGCAGTATTTT. Translating it yields CASSEMRGITDTQYF.

The CDR3: CASSKGTEQETQYF. CDR3 nucleotides: TGTGCCAGCAGCAAAGGGACAGAGCAAGAGACCCAGTACTTC. V is TRBV7-3 and J is TRBJ2-5; TRBD1 aligns across 7 bases. Per germline, CDR1 SGHTA and CDR2 FQGTGA. This CDR3 contains 14 residues. J was trimmed by 2 bases and V by 5 bases; bases with no gene match: 5.

As concerns this clone: At one end the junction does not follow the germline gene, possibly because of a read error. The rearrangement uses TRBV13 and TRBJ2-3; 11 bases are shared with TRBD2. Per the germline V gene, CDR1 is PRHDT and CDR2 is FYEKMQ (reference sequence). This CDR3 spans 16 amino acids. The CDR3 sequence is CASSIGTSGSTDTQYF. The DNA for the CDR3 is TGTGCCAGCAGCATAGGGACTAGCGGAAGCACAGATACGCAGTATTTT.

This clone was seen more than once but under ten times. The chain links TRBV5-1 to TRBJ2-6, with 9 bases matching TRBD1. With V trimmed by 2 bases and J by 0 bases, 3 bases remained unmatched. CDR1 is SGHRS and CDR2 is YFSETQ in the germline V gene. This CDR3 has 17 residues. The CDR3 region has the DNA TGCGCCAGCAGCTTAGGGACAGGGCACTCTGGGGCCAACGTCCTGACTTTC. Translation gives CASSLGTGHSGANVLTF.

The rearrangement uses TRBV5-4 and TRBJ2-1; 7 bases match TRBD1. This CDR3 is 16 amino acids long. V was clipped by 5 bases and J by 0 bases; unmatched bases: 8. Germline V gene data show CDR1 as SGHNT and CDR2 as YYREEE (reference sequence). The CDR3: CASRGSGTDSYNEQFF. In nucleotides, the CDR3 is TGTGCCAGCAGAGGGTCCGGGACAGACTCCTACAATGAGCAGTTCTTC.

The V gene is TRBV27, the J gene TRBJ2-7; the D is unclear. The CDR3 runs to 12 residues. Germline loops: CDR1 MNHEY, CDR2 SMNVEV (reference sequence). Between the trimmed V and J ends, which lost 5 bases and 6 bases, there was a span of 11 bases. CDR3 DNA sequence: TGTGCCAGCAGTCCCGGATGGGCCGAGCAGTACTTC. Translating gives CASSPGWAEQYF.

This chain connects TRBV28 to TRBJ2-3; 7 positions agree with TRBD2. V trimming: 5 bases; J trimming: 5 bases; junction bases outside the gene matches: 13. From germline, CDR1 is MDHEN and CDR2 SYDVKM. The CDR3 sequence is 16 residues long. The CDR3 here is CASSPLRGRAGDTQYF. The CDR3 nucleotides are TGTGCCAGCAGTCCCCTTAGAGGGAGGGCCGGAGATACGCAGTATTTT.

The V gene is TRBV7-7, the J gene TRBJ2-5; a weak D match, TRBD2 (6 bases). Germline values: CDR1 SSHAT, CDR2 FNYEAQ (reference sequence). This CDR3 is 14 amino acids long. The ends were cut back, 5 bases at V and 5 bases at J, with 15 bases in the middle. CDR3 DNA sequence: TGTGCCAGCAGCCCCTTAGCGGACGGGGAGACCCAGTACTTC. Amino acids: CASSPLADGETQYF.

The rearrangement links TRBV30 to TRBJ1-5; TRBD1 is a possible D gene (5 bases). CDR3 size: 14 residues. The germline V and J ends were trimmed by 0 bases and 7 bases, with 13 bases remaining between them. The germline gives CDR1 GTSNPN, CDR2 SVGIG (reference sequence). The CDR3 DNA sequence: TGTGCCTGGAGTGTACGTCAGGGATACCAGCCCCAGCATTTT. This translates into CAWSVRQGYQPQHF.